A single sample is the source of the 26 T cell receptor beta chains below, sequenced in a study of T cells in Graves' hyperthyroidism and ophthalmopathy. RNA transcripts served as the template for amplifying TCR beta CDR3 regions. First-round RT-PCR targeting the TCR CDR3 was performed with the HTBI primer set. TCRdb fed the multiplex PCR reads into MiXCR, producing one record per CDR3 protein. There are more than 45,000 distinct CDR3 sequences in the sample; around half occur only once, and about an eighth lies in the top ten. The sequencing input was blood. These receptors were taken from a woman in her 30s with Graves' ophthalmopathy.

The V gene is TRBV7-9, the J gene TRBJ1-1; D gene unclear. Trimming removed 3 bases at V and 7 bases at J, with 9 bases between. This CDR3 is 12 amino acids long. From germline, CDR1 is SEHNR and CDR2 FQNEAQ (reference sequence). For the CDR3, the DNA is TGTGCCAGCAGCTTTGACCGAAGTGAAGCTTTCTTT. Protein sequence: CASSFDRSEAFF.

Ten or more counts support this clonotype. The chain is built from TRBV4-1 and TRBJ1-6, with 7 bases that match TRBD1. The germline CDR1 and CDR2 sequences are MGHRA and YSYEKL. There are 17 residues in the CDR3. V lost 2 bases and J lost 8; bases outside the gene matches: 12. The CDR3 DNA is TGCGCCAGCAGCCAACTTCAGACAGGGCGACGAGATTCACCCCTCCACTTT. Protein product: CASSQLQTGRRDSPLHF.

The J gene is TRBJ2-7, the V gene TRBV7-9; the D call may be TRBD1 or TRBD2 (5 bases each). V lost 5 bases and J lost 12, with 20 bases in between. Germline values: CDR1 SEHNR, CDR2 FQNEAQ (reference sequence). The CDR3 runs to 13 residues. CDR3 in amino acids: CASSRDGVNVRYF. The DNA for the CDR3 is TGTGCCAGCAGCCGGGACGGGGTGAACGTGCGGTACTTC.

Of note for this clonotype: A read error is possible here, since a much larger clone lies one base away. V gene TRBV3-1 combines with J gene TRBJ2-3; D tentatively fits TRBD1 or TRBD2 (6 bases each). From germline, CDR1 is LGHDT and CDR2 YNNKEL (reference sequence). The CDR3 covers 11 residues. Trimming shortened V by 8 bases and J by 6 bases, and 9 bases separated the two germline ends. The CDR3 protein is CASQGGDTQYF. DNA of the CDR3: TGTGCCAGCCAAGGGGGGGATACGCAGTATTTT.

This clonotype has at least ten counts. The CDR3 sequence is CASSLFAGREQYF. In DNA, the CDR3 is TGTGCCAGCAGTTTATTTGCCGGGAGGGAGCAGTACTTC. The V gene is TRBV28, the J gene TRBJ2-7, with TRBD2 identical over 7 bases. Looked up from germline, CDR1 is MDHEN and CDR2 is SYDVKM. Trimming took 1 base from V and 7 from J; bases not matched to a gene: 4. CDR3 length: 13 residues.

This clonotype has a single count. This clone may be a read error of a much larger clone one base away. The CDR3 nucleotides read TGTGCCAGCAGTTTAACCTTACAGGGGGCTGACTATGGCTACACCTTC. This gives the protein CASSLTLQGADYGYTF. This chain connects TRBV5-6 to TRBJ1-2; 9 nucleotides agree with TRBD1. This CDR3 is 16 amino acids long. Trimming took 5 bases from V and 3 from J; bases not matched to a gene: 11. Germline CDR1 is SGHDT and CDR2 is YYEEEE.

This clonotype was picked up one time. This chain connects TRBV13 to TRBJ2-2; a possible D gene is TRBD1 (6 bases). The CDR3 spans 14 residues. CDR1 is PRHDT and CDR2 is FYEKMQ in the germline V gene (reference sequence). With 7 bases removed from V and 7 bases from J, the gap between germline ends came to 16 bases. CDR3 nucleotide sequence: TGTGCCAGCACTATAGAGGGGGTAGGCGGGGAGCTGTTTTTT. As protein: CASTIEGVGGELFF.

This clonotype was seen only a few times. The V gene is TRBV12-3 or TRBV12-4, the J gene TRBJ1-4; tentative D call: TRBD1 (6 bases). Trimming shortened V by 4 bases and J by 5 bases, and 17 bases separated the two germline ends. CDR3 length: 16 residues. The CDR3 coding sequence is TGTGCCAGCAGTTCCCAGCGGGGGGCCTACAATGAAAAACTGTTTTTT. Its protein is CASSSQRGAYNEKLFF.

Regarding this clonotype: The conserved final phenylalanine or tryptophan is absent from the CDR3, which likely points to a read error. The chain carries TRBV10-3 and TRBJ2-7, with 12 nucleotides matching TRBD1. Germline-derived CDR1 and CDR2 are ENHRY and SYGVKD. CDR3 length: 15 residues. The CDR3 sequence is CAIKTGTGGPYEQYS. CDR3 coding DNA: TGCGCCATCAAGACCGGGACAGGGGGCCCCTACGAGCAGTACTCC.

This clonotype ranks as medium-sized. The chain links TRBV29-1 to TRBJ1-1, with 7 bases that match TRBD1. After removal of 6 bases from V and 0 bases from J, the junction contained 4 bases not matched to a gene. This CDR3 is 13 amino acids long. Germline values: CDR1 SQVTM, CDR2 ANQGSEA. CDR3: CSVGTAMNTEAFF. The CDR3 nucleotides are TGCAGCGTCGGGACAGCAATGAACACTGAAGCTTTCTTT.

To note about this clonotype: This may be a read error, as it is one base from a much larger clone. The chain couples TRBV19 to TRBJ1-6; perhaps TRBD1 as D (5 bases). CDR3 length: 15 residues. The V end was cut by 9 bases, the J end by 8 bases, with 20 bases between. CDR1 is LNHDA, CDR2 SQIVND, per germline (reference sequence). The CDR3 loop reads CASSPLRDVDSPLHF. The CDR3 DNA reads TGTGCCAGCAGCCCACTCAGGGATGTTGATTCACCCCTCCACTTT.

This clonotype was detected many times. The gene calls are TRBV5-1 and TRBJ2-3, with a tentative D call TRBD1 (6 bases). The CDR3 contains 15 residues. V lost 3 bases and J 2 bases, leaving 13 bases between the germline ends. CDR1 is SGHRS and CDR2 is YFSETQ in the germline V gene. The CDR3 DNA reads TGCGCCAGCAGCTACAACGGACAGTCCACAGATACGCAGTATTTT. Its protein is CASSYNGQSTDTQYF. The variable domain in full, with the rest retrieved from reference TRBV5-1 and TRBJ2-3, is KAGVTQTPRYLIKTRGQQVTLSCSPISGHRSVSWYQQTPGQGLQFLFEYFSETQRNKGNFPGRFSGRQFSNSRSEMNVSTLELGDSALYLCASSYNGQSTDTQYFGPGTRLTVL.

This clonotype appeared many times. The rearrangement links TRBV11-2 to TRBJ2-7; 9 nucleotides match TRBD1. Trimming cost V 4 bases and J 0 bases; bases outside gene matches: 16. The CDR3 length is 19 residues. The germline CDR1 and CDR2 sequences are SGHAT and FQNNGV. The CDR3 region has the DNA TGTGCCAGCAGCTCCGATTACGACCTGGGACAGGGCGCCTCCTACGAGCAGTACTTC. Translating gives CASSSDYDLGQGASYEQYF. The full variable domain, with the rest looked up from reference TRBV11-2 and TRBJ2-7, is EAGVAQSPRYKIIEKRQSVAFWCNPISGHATLYWYQQILGQGPKLLIQFQNNGVVDDSQLPKDRFSAERLKGVDSTLKIQPAKLEDSAVYLCASSSDYDLGQGASYEQYFGPGTRLTVT.

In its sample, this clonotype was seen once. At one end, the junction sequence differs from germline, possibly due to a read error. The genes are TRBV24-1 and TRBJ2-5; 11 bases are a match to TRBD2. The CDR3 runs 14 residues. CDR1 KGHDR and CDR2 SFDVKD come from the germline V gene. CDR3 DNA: TGTGCCACCAGTGGGATAGCGGGAGGGGAGACCCAGTGCTTC. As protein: CATSGIAGGETQCF.

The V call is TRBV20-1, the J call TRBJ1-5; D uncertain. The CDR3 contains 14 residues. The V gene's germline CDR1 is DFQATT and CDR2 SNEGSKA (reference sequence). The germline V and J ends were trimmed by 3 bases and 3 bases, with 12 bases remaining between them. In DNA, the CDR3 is TGCAGTGCTAGTGGCGGGCCCTACAATCAGCCCCAGCATTTT. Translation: CSASGGPYNQPQHF.

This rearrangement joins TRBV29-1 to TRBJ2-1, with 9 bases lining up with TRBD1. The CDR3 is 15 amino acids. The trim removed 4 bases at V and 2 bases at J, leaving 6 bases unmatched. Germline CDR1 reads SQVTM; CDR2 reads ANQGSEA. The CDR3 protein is CSVGDRVQTYNEQFF. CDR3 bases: TGCAGCGTTGGGGACAGGGTTCAAACCTACAATGAGCAGTTCTTC.

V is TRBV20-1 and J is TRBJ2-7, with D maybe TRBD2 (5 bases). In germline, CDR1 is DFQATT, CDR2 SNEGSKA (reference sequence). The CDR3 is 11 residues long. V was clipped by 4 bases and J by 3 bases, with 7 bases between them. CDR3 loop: CSATRDYEQYF. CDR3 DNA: TGCAGTGCTACTCGGGACTACGAGCAGTACTTC.

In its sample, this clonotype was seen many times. The DNA of the CDR3 is TGTGCCAGCACCCCCAGCGGGGACAGGGGCTCAGATACGCAGTATTTT. Translated, it gives CASTPSGDRGSDTQYF. The rearrangement joins TRBV6-1 to TRBJ2-3; TRBD1 matches 10 bases. This CDR3 has 16 residues. Germline loops: CDR1 MNHNS, CDR2 SASEGT. V was clipped by 7 bases and J by 4 bases; unmatched bases: 11.

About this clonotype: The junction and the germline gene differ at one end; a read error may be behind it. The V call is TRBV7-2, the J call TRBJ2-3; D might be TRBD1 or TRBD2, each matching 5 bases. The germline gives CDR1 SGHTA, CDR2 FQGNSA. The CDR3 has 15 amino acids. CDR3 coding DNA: TGTGCCAGCGGCTTAGTTAAAGGGAGCACAGGTACGCAGTATTTT. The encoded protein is CASGLVKGSTGTQYF. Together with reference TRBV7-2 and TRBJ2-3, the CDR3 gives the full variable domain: GAGVSQSPSNKVTEKGKDVELRCDPISGHTALYWYRQSLGQGLEFLIYFQGNSAPDKSGLPSDRFSAERTGGSVSTLTIQRTQQEDSAVYLCASGLVKGSTGTQYFGPGTRLTVL.

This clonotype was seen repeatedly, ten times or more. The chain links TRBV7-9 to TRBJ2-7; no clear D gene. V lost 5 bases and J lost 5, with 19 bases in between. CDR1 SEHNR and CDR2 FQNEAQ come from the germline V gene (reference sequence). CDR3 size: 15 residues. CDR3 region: CASSPKMRQGNEQYF. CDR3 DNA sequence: TGTGCCAGCAGCCCCAAAATGAGACAAGGTAACGAGCAGTACTTC.

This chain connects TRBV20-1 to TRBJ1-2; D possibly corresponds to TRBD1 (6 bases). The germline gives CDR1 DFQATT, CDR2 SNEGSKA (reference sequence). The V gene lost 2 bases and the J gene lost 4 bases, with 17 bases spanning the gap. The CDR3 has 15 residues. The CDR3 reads CSARHPQGRGYGYTF. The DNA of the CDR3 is TGCAGTGCTAGACATCCACAGGGACGTGGCTATGGCTACACCTTC.

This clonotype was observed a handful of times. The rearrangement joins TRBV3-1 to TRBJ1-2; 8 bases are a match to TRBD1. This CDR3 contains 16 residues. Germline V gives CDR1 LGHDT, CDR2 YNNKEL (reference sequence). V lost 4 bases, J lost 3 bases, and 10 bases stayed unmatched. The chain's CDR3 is CASSREPGQEYYGYTF. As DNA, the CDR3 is TGTGCCAGCAGCCGGGAACCGGGACAGGAATACTATGGCTACACCTTC.

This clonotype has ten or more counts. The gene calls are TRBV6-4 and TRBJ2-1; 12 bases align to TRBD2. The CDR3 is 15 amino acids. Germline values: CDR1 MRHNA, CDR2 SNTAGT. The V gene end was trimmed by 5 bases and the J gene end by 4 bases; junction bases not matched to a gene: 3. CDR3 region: CASSSGTSGYNEQFF. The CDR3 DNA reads TGTGCCAGCAGTTCCGGGACTAGCGGGTACAATGAGCAGTTCTTC.

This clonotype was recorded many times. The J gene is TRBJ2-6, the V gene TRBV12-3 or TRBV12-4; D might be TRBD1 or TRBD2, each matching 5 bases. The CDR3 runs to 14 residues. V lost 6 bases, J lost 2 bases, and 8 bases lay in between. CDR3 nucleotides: TGTGCCAGCAGGTCGGGGCCTGGGGCCAACGTCCTGACTTTC. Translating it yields CASRSGPGANVLTF.

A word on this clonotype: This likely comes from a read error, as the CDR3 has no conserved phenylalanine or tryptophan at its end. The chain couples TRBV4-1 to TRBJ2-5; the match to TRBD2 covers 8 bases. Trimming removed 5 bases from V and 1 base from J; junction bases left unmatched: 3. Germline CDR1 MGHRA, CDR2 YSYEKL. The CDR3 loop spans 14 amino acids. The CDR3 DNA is TGCGCCAGCAGCGAGCGGGGGACCCAAGAGACCCAGTACGTC. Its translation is CASSERGTQETQYV.

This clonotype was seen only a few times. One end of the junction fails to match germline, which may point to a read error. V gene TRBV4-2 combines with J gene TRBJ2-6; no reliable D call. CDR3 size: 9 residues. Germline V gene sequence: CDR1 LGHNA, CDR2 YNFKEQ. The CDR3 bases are TGTGCCAGCAGCCAAGATAACGGGTTC. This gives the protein CASSQDNGF.